A selection of T cell receptor beta chains follows, all from one sample in a study of T cell responses to AZD1222 COVID-19 vaccine. Measured with immunoSEQ multiplex PCR; TCRdb has only the in-frame clones, and not every one. Of some 170,000 clones in the sample, 70% to 90% are singletons; the top ten hold 4% to 4.5%. The sample in question was peripheral blood, obtained 28 days after the second dose of the MenACWY control vaccine. The source is an adult who received the MenACWY meningococcal vaccine as a control. The CDR3 runs from the conserved cysteine through the conserved F or W. The order of the fields is CDR3 length, J gene, D gene, clone size, V gene, CDR3 DNA, CDR3 protein. The D gene is left open where the match is weak. Clone size appears in some rows only: once, few, many, or a class for an expanded clone.

>14|TRBJ1-2|-|-|TRBV29-1
TGCAGCGTTGAAGATCGTACAACCCGAGGGGGCTACACCTTC
CSVEDRTTRGGYTF
>13|TRBJ2-7|TRBD1|-|TRBV29-1
TGCAGCGCCTGGGGGGACAGGTCCAACGAGCAGTACTTC
CSAWGDRSNEQYF
>13|TRBJ1-5|-|-|TRBV28
TGTGCCAGCAGTTTGCCCAGGAATCAGCCCCAGCATTTT
CASSLPRNQPQHF
>13|TRBJ2-7|-|few|TRBV30
TGTGCCTGGAGTGTGGTTCTAGCCTCGGAGCAGTACTTC
CAWSVVLASEQYF
>14|TRBJ1-1|-|-|TRBV30
TGTGCCTGGAGTGTACAGGGACGGTGGACTGAAGCTTTCTTT
CAWSVQGRWTEAFF
>14|TRBJ1-2|-|-|TRBV19
TGTGCCAGTAGTATGGGAGGAGTATCGATCAGCTACACCTTC
CASSMGGVSISYTF
>16|TRBJ2-2|-|-|TRBV7-9
TGTGCCAGCAGCTTTGTAACTACCAGGAACACCGGGGAGCTGTTTTTT
CASSFVTTRNTGELFF
>16|TRBJ2-5|TRBD1|-|TRBV18
TGTGCCAGCTCACCATTGGGACAGGGCCAGCAAGAGACCCAGTACTTC
CASSPLGQGQQETQYF
>14|TRBJ1-2|TRBD1|-|TRBV4-1
TGCGCCAGCAGCGGAGTCCGGACAGGGAGAGGCTACACCTTC
CASSGVRTGRGYTF
>19|TRBJ2-2|TRBD2|-|TRBV4-2
TGTGCCAGCAGCCATTGGACTGGGCTAGCGGGAGGCGGGAGCGGGGAGCTGTTTTTT
CASSHWTGLAGGGSGELFF
>13|TRBJ2-7|-|-|TRBV5-1
TGCGCCAGCAGCTTGGAAAGGGGTTGGGAGCAGTACTTC
CASSLERGWEQYF
>14|TRBJ2-5|TRBD2|-|TRBV5-5
TGTGCCAGCAGCCGACTAGCGGGAGAGGAGACCCAGTACTTC
CASSRLAGEETQYF
>13|TRBJ2-7|TRBD1|-|TRBV18
TGTGCCAGCTCACCATTCGACAGGGACGAGCAGTACTTC
CASSPFDRDEQYF
>13|TRBJ1-1|-|-|TRBV10-3
TGTGCCATCCTTGACAGGCTAAACACTGAAGCTTTCTTT
CAILDRLNTEAFF
>15|TRBJ2-7|TRBD1|-|TRBV7-2
TGTGCCAGCAGCTTTTCCGGGACAGCCACCTACGAGCAGTACTTC
CASSFSGTATYEQYF
>13|TRBJ1-5|-|-|TRBV7-2
TGTGCCATCACCGTGGCGGCGAATCAGCCCCAGCATTTT
CAITVAANQPQHF
>19|TRBJ1-6|-|-|TRBV19
TGTGCCAGCGGACGCCAGGCCAGGAAAGACGGACCTTATAATTCACCCCTCCACTTT
CASGRQARKDGPYNSPLHF
>12|TRBJ1-1|-|-|TRBV19
TGTGCCAGTAGTATTTTATCGGGGAAAGCTTTCTTT
CASSILSGKAFF
>12|TRBJ1-2|-|-|TRBV28
TGTGCCAGCAGTTTTTTGGGCACGCAACCAAACTTC
CASSFLGTQPNF
>14|TRBJ1-4|-|-|TRBV7-9
TGTGCCAGCAGCTTAAGACAGGATAATGAAAAACTGTTTTTT
CASSLRQDNEKLFF
>13|TRBJ1-2|TRBD1|-|TRBV19
TGTGCCAGTACCGGGACAGGGGGACGGGGCTACACCTTC
CASTGTGGRGYTF
>12|TRBJ2-7|-|-|TRBV19
TGTGCCAGTAGCCTTCGGGTGGGACACGAGAACTTC
CASSLRVGHENF
>15|TRBJ1-5|-|-|TRBV18
TGTGCCAGCTCACCAGACGCAGGGGCCCGGCAGCCCCAGCATTTT
CASSPDAGARQPQHF
>18|TRBJ2-7|-|-|TRBV30
TGTGCCTGGAGTGGGGTTTATGGGCTAGGAAAGAGCTCCTACGAGCAGTACTTC
CAWSGVYGLGKSSYEQYF
>15|TRBJ2-7|TRBD1|-|TRBV11-2
TGTGCCAGCAGCTTAAGCCCGACAGGGAGAGACGAGCAGTACTTC
CASSLSPTGRDEQYF
>13|TRBJ1-1|-|once|TRBV14
TGTGCCAGCAGCCCCACGTTGGACACTGAAGCTTTCTTT
CASSPTLDTEAFF
>14|TRBJ1-4|-|-|TRBV28
TGTGCCAGCAGGTCGCAGGGGCGCAGAGAAAAACTGTTTTTT
CASRSQGRREKLFF
>15|TRBJ2-7|-|-|TRBV6-5
TGTGCCAGCAGTTACTCCTGGGAGGACGCCAGCGAGCAGTACTTC
CASSYSWEDASEQYF
>14|TRBJ2-7|TRBD2|-|TRBV18
TGTGCCAGCTCCCTCGGGGTTGAGGGAGGGGAGCAGTACTTC
CASSLGVEGGEQYF
>13|TRBJ1-5|-|-|TRBV28
TGTGCCAGCAGTTTGAACGGGAACCAGCCCCAGCATTTT
CASSLNGNQPQHF
>15|TRBJ2-7|TRBD2|-|TRBV5-5
TGTGCCAGCAGCTCCGGGGCTAGCGGGATCTACGAGCAGTACTTC
CASSSGASGIYEQYF
>13|TRBJ2-1|TRBD1|-|TRBV2
TGTGCCGGTGGGACAGGGAATTACAATGAGCAGTTCTTC
CAGGTGNYNEQFF
>13|TRBJ1-1|-|-|TRBV4-1
TGCGCCAGCAGCCTTAGAGGGGATTATGAAGCTTTCTTT
CASSLRGDYEAFF
>14|TRBJ2-5|TRBD2|-|TRBV6-5
TGTGCCAGCAGTACACTAGCGGGAGAAGAGACCCAGTACTTC
CASSTLAGEETQYF
>16|TRBJ1-1|TRBD1|-|TRBV5-4
TGTGCCAGCAGCTTAAGAGGACAGGGAGCGAACACTGAAGCTTTCTTT
CASSLRGQGANTEAFF
>14|TRBJ1-2|TRBD1|-|TRBV27
TGTGCCAGCAGCTCAGACAGGGCGGGGTATGGCTACACCTTC
CASSSDRAGYGYTF
>17|TRBJ2-7|TRBD2|-|TRBV4-2
TGTGCCAGCAGCCAAGATCGGTCTAGCGGGAGCTTGTACGAGCAGTACTTC
CASSQDRSSGSLYEQYF
>14|TRBJ2-5|-|-|TRBV5-1
TGCGCCAGCAGCTTGGCTGGGGTTGGGGAGACCCAGTACTTC
CASSLAGVGETQYF
>13|TRBJ1-2|-|-|TRBV27
TGTGCCAGACGGACACTCGAGAACTATGGCTACACCTTC
CARRTLENYGYTF
>17|TRBJ2-7|-|few|TRBV9
TGTGCCAGCAGCGTAGGATTGGGGGACTGGGAAGCCTACGAGCAGTACTTC
CASSVGLGDWEAYEQYF
>11|TRBJ1-6|-|once|TRBV12-3/TRBV12-4
TGTGCCAGCACCTCCAATTCACCCCTCCACTTT
CASTSNSPLHF
>14|TRBJ2-1|-|-|TRBV7-3
TGTGCCAGCAGCCCCCTCGGTGGCGGCTCTCAGCAGTTCTTC
CASSPLGGGSQQFF
>14|TRBJ2-7|TRBD1|-|TRBV27
TGTGCCAGTTTAAGTACAGGGGGCGGGTACGAGCAGTACTTC
CASLSTGGGYEQYF